What follows is one T cell receptor (beta chain) and its context. The antigen is unknown. The data were produced by immunoSEQ multiplex PCR, yet TCRdb's version contains in-frame clones alone and is incomplete. The sample has about 24,000 clones; about 82% are singletons. This entry comes from a study of lymphopenia after photon versus proton radiotherapy. Overall study findings and caveats: Under photons, naive T cells and diversity fell while effector/memory populations rose. Better survival with proton therapy was suggested as possible, not demonstrated. Larger post-nadir TCR diversity loss correlated inversely with survival in deceased patients.

Germline CDR1 MNHEY, CDR2 SMNVEV (reference sequence). The CDR3 extends over 15 amino acids. V lost 6 bases and J 5 bases, leaving 16 bases between the germline ends. The chain joins TRBV27 to TRBJ1-4; no clear D gene. Sequenced here: peripheral blood, sampled from a patient treated with proton-based radiotherapy. The sequence was collected from a woman aged 65 to 85 with pancreatic cancer. CDR3 in amino acids: CASRVVSGKNEKLFF. CDR3 sequence (DNA): TGTGCCAGCAGGGTAGTGAGCGGGAAGAATGAAAAACTGTTTTTT.